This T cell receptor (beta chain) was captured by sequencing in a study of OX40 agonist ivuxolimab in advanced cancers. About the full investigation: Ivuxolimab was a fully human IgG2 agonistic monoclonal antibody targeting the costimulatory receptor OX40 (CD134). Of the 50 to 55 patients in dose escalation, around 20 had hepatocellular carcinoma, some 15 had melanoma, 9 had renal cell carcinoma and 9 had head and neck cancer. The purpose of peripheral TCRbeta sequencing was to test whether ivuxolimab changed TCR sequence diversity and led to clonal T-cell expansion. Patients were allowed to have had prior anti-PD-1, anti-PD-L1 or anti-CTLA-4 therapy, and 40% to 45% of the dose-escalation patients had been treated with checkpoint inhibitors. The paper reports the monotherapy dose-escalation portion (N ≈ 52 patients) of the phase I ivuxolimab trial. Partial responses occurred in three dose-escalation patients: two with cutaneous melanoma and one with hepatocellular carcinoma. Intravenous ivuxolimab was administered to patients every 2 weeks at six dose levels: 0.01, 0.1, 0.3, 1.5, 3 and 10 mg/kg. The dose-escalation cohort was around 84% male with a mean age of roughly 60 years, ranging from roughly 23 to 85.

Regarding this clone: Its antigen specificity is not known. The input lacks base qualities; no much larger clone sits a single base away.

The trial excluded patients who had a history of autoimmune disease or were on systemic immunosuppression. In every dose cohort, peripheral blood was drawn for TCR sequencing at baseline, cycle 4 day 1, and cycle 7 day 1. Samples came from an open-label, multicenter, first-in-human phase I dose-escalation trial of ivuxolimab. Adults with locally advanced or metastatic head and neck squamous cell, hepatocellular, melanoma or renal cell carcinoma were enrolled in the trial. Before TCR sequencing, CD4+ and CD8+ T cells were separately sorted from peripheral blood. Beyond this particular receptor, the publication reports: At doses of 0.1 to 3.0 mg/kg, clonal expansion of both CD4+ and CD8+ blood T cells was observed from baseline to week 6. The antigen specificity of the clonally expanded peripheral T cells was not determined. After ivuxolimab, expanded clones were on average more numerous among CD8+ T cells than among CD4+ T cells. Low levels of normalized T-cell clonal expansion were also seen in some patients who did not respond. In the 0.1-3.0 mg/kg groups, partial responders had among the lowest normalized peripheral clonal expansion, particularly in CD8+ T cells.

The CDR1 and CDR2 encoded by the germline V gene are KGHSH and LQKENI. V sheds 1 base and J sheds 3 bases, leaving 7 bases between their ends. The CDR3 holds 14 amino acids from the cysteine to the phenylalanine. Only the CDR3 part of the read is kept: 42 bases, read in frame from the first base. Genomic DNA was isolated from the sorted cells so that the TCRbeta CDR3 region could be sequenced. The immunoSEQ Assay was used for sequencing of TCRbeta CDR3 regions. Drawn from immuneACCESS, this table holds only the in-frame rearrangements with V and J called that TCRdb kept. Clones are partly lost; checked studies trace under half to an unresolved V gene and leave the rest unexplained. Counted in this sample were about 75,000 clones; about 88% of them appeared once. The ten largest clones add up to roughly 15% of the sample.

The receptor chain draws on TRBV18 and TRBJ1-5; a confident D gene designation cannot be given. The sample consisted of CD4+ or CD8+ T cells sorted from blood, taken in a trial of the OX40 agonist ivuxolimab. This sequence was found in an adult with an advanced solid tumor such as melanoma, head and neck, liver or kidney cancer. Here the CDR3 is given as CASSPLADNQPQHF. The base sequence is TGTGCCAGCTCACCACTGGCAGACAATCAGCCCCAGCATTTT.